This T cell receptor (beta chain) is drawn from a study of cytomegalovirus exposure and HLA in healthy donors. General study points: Associated with HLA alleles at 0.05 false discovery rate in a later analysis were over 15,000 TCR beta sequences.

Comments on this clone: Its antigen remains unknown.

PCR employed 60 Vbeta and 13 Jbeta primers. Libraries were prepared by immunoSEQ multiplex PCR; TCRdb keeps only in-frame clonotypes and omits some of them. Found here are approximately 170,000 clones, roughly 85% of them singletons; the top ten hold 1%. Source material: PBMCs. The TCR was taken from a boy between 2 and 15 years old in good health and CMV-seronegative.

In nucleotides, the CDR3 is TGTGCCAGCAGCCTACTAGCGGAGCAAGAGACCCAGTACTTC. Translated, it gives CASSLLAEQETQYF. This chain links TRBV11-2 with TRBJ2-5, with 8 bases identical to TRBD2. The CDR3 has 14 amino acids. The junction had 4 bases not matched to a gene; V was cut back by 5 bases and J by 2 bases. Germline V gene sequence: CDR1 SGHAT, CDR2 FQNNGV. Drawing the rest from reference TRBV11-2 and TRBJ2-5, the complete variable domain is EAGVAQSPRYKIIEKRQSVAFWCNPISGHATLYWYQQILGQGPKLLIQFQNNGVVDDSQLPKDRFSAERLKGVDSTLKIQPAKLEDSAVYLCASSLLAEQETQYFGPGTRLLVL.